Reported below is one T cell receptor (beta chain). Antigen specificity is unknown. This entry is derived from a study of cytomegalovirus exposure and HLA in healthy donors. The PCR ran on 60 Vbeta and 13 Jbeta primers. Only in-frame clones appear in the TCRdb table, and some are missing; sequencing was by immunoSEQ multiplex PCR. The sample has around 97,000 clones, 75% to 85% seen once. General study points: As a later analysis showed, several of the most significant clusters appeared to be linked to common viral pathogens.

V was pared by 1 base and J by 3 bases, with 4 bases of the junction left unmatched. The length of the CDR3 is 16 residues. Germline loops: CDR1 MDHEN, CDR2 SYDVKM. This clonotype was sampled from a young woman in good health and CMV-seropositive. The sequenced sample was PBMCs. This chain uses TRBV28 with TRBJ1-4; 8 bases agree with TRBD1. As DNA, the CDR3 is TGTGCCAGCAGTTTATCTACAGGGGGGTCTAATGAAAAACTGTTTTTT. Protein sequence: CASSLSTGGSNEKLFF.